One sample yielded the 10 T cell receptor beta chains listed below, sequenced in a study of cytomegalovirus exposure and HLA in healthy donors. Both 60 Vbeta primers and 13 Jbeta primers went into the PCR. Produced via immunoSEQ multiplex PCR; TCRdb's table is partial and in-frame only. The table has about 130,000 clones, around 78% seen once; the top ten hold around 4%. Specimen: PBMCs. These receptors all come from a man in his forties in good health and CMV-seronegative.

The chain has TRBV7-9 and TRBJ1-4; D may be TRBD1 (6 bases). Germline V gene sequence: CDR1 SEHNR, CDR2 FQNEAQ (reference sequence). The CDR3 loop spans 17 amino acids. Trimming took off 7 bases at V and 5 bases at J, with 23 bases between the two ends. The CDR3 DNA is TGTGCCAGCATCCCCGTGGGGGCGGAAGGCACAAATGAAAAACTGTTTTTT. Its protein product is CASIPVGAEGTNEKLFF.

The rearrangement links TRBV6-1 to TRBJ2-3; the D gene is possibly TRBD1 (6 bases). The CDR3 covers 16 residues. Germline V gene lookup returns CDR1 MNHNS and CDR2 SASEGT. V lost 4 bases, J lost 4 bases, and 18 bases lay in between. The CDR3 nucleotides are TGTGCCAGCAGTGTCGCTACAGGGTCGGGGTCAGATACGCAGTATTTT. It codes for CASSVATGSGSDTQYF.

This rearrangement joins TRBV18 to TRBJ1-1, with D possibly matching TRBD1 (5 bases). V lost 0 bases, J lost 10 bases, and 12 bases lay in between. There are 13 residues in the CDR3. CDR1 and CDR2 (germline): KGHSH, LQKENI. The CDR3 DNA is TGTGCCAGCTCACCACCGGGGACTGCGGGAGCTTTCTTT. It codes for CASSPPGTAGAFF.

This clone was picked up a small number of times. This sequence joins TRBV18 and TRBJ2-6, with TRBD1 matching over 9 bases. The V gene's germline CDR1 is KGHSH and CDR2 LQKENI. Germline trimming cut 4 bases from V and 3 bases from J; bases unmatched to any gene: 16. The CDR3 runs to 20 residues. CDR3 in amino acids: CASSRDRVNHYLGGANVLTF. The CDR3 coding sequence is TGTGCCAGCTCACGGGACAGGGTCAACCACTACTTAGGTGGGGCCAACGTCCTGACTTTC.

The chain combines TRBV13 with TRBJ2-5, with 9 nucleotides matching TRBD1. Germline trimming cut 5 bases from V and 5 bases from J; bases unmatched to any gene: 9. The germline CDR1 and CDR2 sequences are PRHDT and FYEKMQ (reference sequence). The CDR3 length is 15 residues. DNA of the CDR3: TGTGCCAGCAGCCCGACGCCGACAGGGGGGGAGACCCAGTACTTC. Residues: CASSPTPTGGETQYF. Using reference TRBV13 and TRBJ2-5 for the parts outside the CDR3, the full variable domain is AAGVIQSPRHLIKEKRETATLKCYPIPRHDTVYWYQQGPGQDPQFLISFYEKMQSDKGSIPDRFSAQQFSDYHSELNMSSLELGDSALYFCASSPTPTGGETQYFGPGTRLLVL.

There are a few counts of this clone. J is TRBJ2-1 and V is TRBV4-3; D possibly corresponds to TRBD1 (6 bases). Germline V lookup: CDR1 LGHNA, CDR2 YSLEER. Trimming took off 4 bases at V and 7 bases at J, with 14 bases between the two ends. The CDR3 extends over 14 amino acids. The CDR3: CASSLRLRGNEQFF. The CDR3 coding sequence is TGCGCCAGCAGCCTACGCCTAAGGGGGAATGAGCAGTTCTTC.

The chain couples TRBV4-3 to TRBJ2-3, with 12 nucleotides matching TRBD2. The J segment lost 3 bases and the V segment lost 0 bases, leaving 1 base of the junction unmatched. The CDR3 runs to 16 residues. Germline V gene data show CDR1 as LGHNA and CDR2 as YSLEER. The CDR3 coding sequence is TGCGCCAGCAGCCAAGAACTAGCGGGGGGTACAGATACGCAGTATTTT. Protein sequence: CASSQELAGGTDTQYF.

This clone was seen a single time. The chain combines TRBV7-9 with TRBJ2-1; a weak D match, TRBD2 (6 bases). This CDR3 has 11 residues. With 3 bases removed from V and 9 bases from J, the gap between germline ends came to 6 bases. The germline V gene has CDR1 SEHNR and CDR2 FQNEAQ (reference sequence). The CDR3 DNA reads TGTGCCAGCAGCTTGGAGGGTGAGCAGTTCTTC. It translates to CASSLEGEQFF.

This clone turned up a few times. CDR3 DNA sequence: TGTGCCAGCAGCTCCCGACAGGGACTCACCGGGGAGCTGTTTTTT. It encodes CASSSRQGLTGELFF. This chain uses TRBV13 with TRBJ2-2; possibly TRBD1 for D (7 bases). CDR1 and CDR2 (germline): PRHDT, FYEKMQ (reference sequence). CDR3 length: 15 amino acids. V lost 4 bases to trimming and J lost 4 bases, with 13 bases between them.

The rearrangement links TRBV5-4 to TRBJ1-6; 8 nucleotides line up with TRBD1. The germline V gene has CDR1 SGHNT and CDR2 YYREEE (reference sequence). The V and J ends lost 4 bases and 8 bases, in that order; junction bases with no gene match: 5. CDR3 length: 14 residues. As DNA, the CDR3 is TGTGCCAGCAGCCTACAGGGGGTTGATTCACCCCTCCACTTT. The encoded protein is CASSLQGVDSPLHF.